This entry concerns a single TCR beta chain. The sample belongs to a study of blood T cell repertoires in COVID-19. Study-wide context: The samples span acute and convalescent COVID-19 from the United States, Italy and Spain. From T cells, B-cell-depleted T cells, or PBMCs came the material, which was cDNA or gDNA.

In the original processing: Using reference gene primer amplification, nucleated cell counts were estimated. Generated by immunoSEQ multiplex PCR, the TCRdb table keeps only in-frame clones and is missing some. For V, J and clone size, that table is used; D and trimming come from the DNA. This table has 150,000 to 200,000 clones, more than 85% appearing once. V was clipped by 0 bases and J by 4 bases; unmatched bases: 7. CDR1 is SEHNR, CDR2 FQNEAQ, per germline (reference sequence). The CDR3 covers 17 residues. J is TRBJ2-2 and V is TRBV7-9, with TRBD1 identical over 8 bases. The sequenced sample was peripheral blood. This clonotype was obtained from a man aged 40-49 years with active or convalescent COVID-19. The CDR3 reads CASSLAFGQGFTGELFF. The CDR3 DNA sequence: TGTGCCAGCAGCTTAGCTTTCGGACAGGGTTTCACCGGGGAGCTGTTTTTT.